This T cell receptor beta chain was recorded in a study of cytomegalovirus exposure and HLA in healthy donors. Study-level information: Early released data comprised about 85 million unique TCRs from HLA-typed donors.

This clone was recorded only once. Its target is not known. Primers included in the PCR were 60 Vbeta and 13 Jbeta primers. Clones were sequenced by immunoSEQ multiplex PCR, and TCRdb holds only the in-frame ones, with some missing. The sample lists 95,000 to 110,000 clones, roughly 82% occurring once. Study-level results: Further analysis was carried out later, and it showed several of the most significant clusters appearing linked to common viral pathogens.

This sequence was found in a man aged 25-45 years in good health and CMV-seropositive. The material sequenced was PBMCs.

The CDR3 nucleotides are TGTGCCAGCAGCCTCCGGACAGAAAATCCACCCCTCCACTTT. It encodes CASSLRTENPPLHF. V is TRBV7-9 and J is TRBJ1-6; perhaps TRBD1 as D (6 bases). In germline, CDR1 is SEHNR, CDR2 FQNEAQ (reference sequence). The CDR3 sequence is 14 residues long. Trimming took off 5 bases at V and 11 bases at J, with 16 bases between the two ends.